One and the same sample provided the 4 T cell receptor beta chains below, sequenced in a study of vaccination effects on CD4 cells after COVID-19. Assay used: immunoSEQ multiplex PCR; TCRdb lists only in-frame clones, some missing. The table lists under 85,000 clones, 60% to 85% of them singletons. No antigens are known for them. Expansion with viral peptide pools was applied to antigen-specific CD4+ T cells by the ViraFEST assay prior to sequencing. Following a roughly 10-day culture, CD4+ T cells were purified. Each person got two doses of an mRNA SARS-CoV-2 vaccine, BNT162b2 or mRNA-1273. The material was CD4+ T cells from PBMCs cultured with HCoV-OC43 spike peptides, obtained after COVID-19 vaccination. Subset noted: HCoV-OC43 spike overlapping peptide pool stimulation. The receptors originated from a human donor who received a COVID-19 vaccine.

The V gene is TRBV24-1, the J gene TRBJ1-5, with a possible D match to TRBD1 (6 bases). Trimming took off 4 bases at V and 3 bases at J, with 12 bases between the two ends. In germline, CDR1 is KGHDR, CDR2 SFDVKD. CDR3 length equals 15 residues. CDR3 sequence reads: CATSESSGVNQPQHF. CDR3 nucleotides: TGTGCCACCAGTGAATCGTCAGGGGTCAATCAGCCCCAGCATTTT.

This clone showed up just a few times. This chain uses TRBV4-2 with TRBJ1-4, with D possibly being TRBD1 (5 bases). This CDR3 spans 19 amino acids. Trimming took off 5 bases at V and 6 bases at J, with 28 bases between the two ends. Germline V gives CDR1 LGHNA, CDR2 YNFKEQ. Here the CDR3 reads CASSYPFGGAGDRDEKLFF. In DNA, the CDR3 is TGTGCCAGCAGCTATCCTTTTGGAGGGGCCGGCGATAGGGATGAAAAACTGTTTTTT.

The V and J genes are TRBV5-1 and TRBJ2-2; no definite D call. Per the germline V gene, CDR1 is SGHRS and CDR2 is YFSETQ. The V and J ends lost 1 base and 0 bases respectively, with 10 bases between them. The length of the CDR3 is 16 residues. CDR3 in amino acids: CASSLFLGANTGELFF. CDR3 nucleotide sequence: TGCGCCAGCAGCTTGTTTCTCGGAGCGAACACCGGGGAGCTGTTTTTT.

The chain carries TRBV29-1 and TRBJ2-5; perhaps TRBD2 as D (7 bases). V lost 2 bases and J 0 bases, leaving 16 bases between the germline ends. The CDR3 covers 16 residues. CDR1 is SQVTM and CDR2 is ANQGSEA in the germline V gene. CDR3 coding DNA: TGCAGCGTTGAATGGGGGGGCCAGTTGTACCAAGAGACCCAGTACTTC. Residues: CSVEWGGQLYQETQYF.